This T cell receptor (beta chain) comes out of a study of technical replicates of blood from a few donors. Trimming shortened V by 6 bases and J by 7 bases, and 20 bases separated the two germline ends. Germline assignment: CDR1 SGDLS and CDR2 YYNGEE. The CDR3 consists of 15 residues. Assay: immunoSEQ multiplex PCR; the TCRdb copy retains only in-frame clones and omits some. The table lists approximately 87,000 clones, around 94% of them singletons. Sequencing was done on a sample of T cells isolated from PBMCs. V gene TRBV9 combines with J gene TRBJ2-1; maybe TRBD1 (6 bases). This TCR was recovered from a human donor in good health. CDR3: CASTLTGLEGNEQFF. CDR3 coding DNA: TGTGCCAGCACCCTTACAGGGCTAGAAGGGAATGAGCAGTTCTTC.